Following are 30 T cell receptor beta chains from one sample sequenced in a study (dated by TCRdb to 2015 to 2016). Library creation used RT-PCR. The listed sequencing device is Illumina MiSeq. Through fastp at Q25 and MiXCR, TCRdb rebuilt clones from the public reads, retaining in-frame beta chains. Records with the same CDR3 protein are collapsed into one entry carrying the most frequent genes and DNA. Here the sample has about 680,000 distinct CDR3 sequences; 13% to 15% occur a single time. Roughly 4% of the sample comes from the top ten. The specimen was memory CD4+ T cells from blood. Every receptor here comes from a female donor in good health, serving as a healthy control.

This clonotype was counted at least ten times. The rearrangement joins TRBV20-1 to TRBJ2-1; no clear D. Trimming took 6 bases from V and 12 from J, leaving 18 bases between them. Germline V gene data show CDR1 as DFQATT and CDR2 as SNEGSKA (reference sequence). CDR3 length equals 12 residues. Written as DNA, the CDR3 is TGCAGTGCCACCTGGGCCGCCGTTGGGCAGTTCTTC. Its protein is CSATWAAVGQFF.

J is TRBJ1-1 and V is TRBV9, with a tentative D call TRBD1 (6 bases). V was trimmed by 4 bases and J by 6 bases, leaving 16 bases between them. The CDR3 has 14 residues. Per germline, CDR1 SGDLS and CDR2 YYNGEE. CDR3 DNA sequence: TGTGCCAGCAGCCCCACCCTGGGGGCGGCTGAAGCTTTCTTT. This translates into CASSPTLGAAEAFF.

This clonotype was observed a handful of times. The gene calls are TRBV10-3 and TRBJ2-7; TRBD2 matches at 9 bases. CDR3 length: 15 amino acids. The J segment lost 5 bases and the V segment lost 7 bases, leaving 12 bases of the junction unmatched. CDR1 and CDR2 (germline): ENHRY, SYGVKD. CDR3: CAIKESGGGANEQYF. CDR3 in DNA: TGTGCCATCAAGGAGAGTGGCGGGGGGGCCAACGAGCAGTACTTC.

This clonotype was counted between two and nine times. The chain has TRBV10-3 and TRBJ1-2; 10 bases fit TRBD1. The V gene end was trimmed by 6 bases and the J gene end by 7 bases; junction bases not matched to a gene: 8. Germline V gives CDR1 ENHRY, CDR2 SYGVKD. This CDR3 contains 14 residues. The CDR3 protein is CAIRAGTGVGGYTF. The CDR3 DNA follows: TGTGCCATCAGAGCCGGGACAGGGGTGGGTGGCTACACCTTC.

V usage is TRBV7-8 and J usage is TRBJ1-6; 7 bases match TRBD1. CDR1 is SGHVS, CDR2 FQNEAQ, per germline. CDR3 length: 15 residues. Losses at the gene ends were 3 bases for V and 9 bases for J; bases not matched to a gene: 8. The CDR3 loop reads CASSLLTGSGSPLHF. In nucleotides, the CDR3 is TGTGCCAGCAGCTTGTTGACAGGGAGCGGTTCACCCCTCCACTTT.

There are many counts of this clonotype. The chain couples TRBV6-2 or TRBV6-3 to TRBJ1-5; 12 bases are a match to TRBD1. Germline V gives CDR1 MNHEY, CDR2 SVGEGT. The CDR3 runs to 18 residues. V shed 2 bases, J shed 4 bases, and the junction held 9 bases outside the gene matches. CDR3 DNA sequence: TGTGCCAGCAGTTACATGGGACAGGGGGCGAGGTCTAATCAGCCCCAGCATTTT. Translated, it gives CASSYMGQGARSNQPQHF.

The V and J genes are TRBV18 and TRBJ2-7, with D hard to call. The CDR3 is 16 amino acids. In germline, CDR1 is KGHSH, CDR2 LQKENI. V was pared by 3 bases and J by 0 bases, with 15 bases between. This chain's CDR3 is CASSPLKQMSSYEQYF. The CDR3 DNA follows: TGTGCCAGCTCACCCTTAAAGCAGATGAGCTCCTACGAGCAGTACTTC.

The chain is built from TRBV10-3 and TRBJ1-2, with TRBD1 matching 7 bases. The CDR3 contains 14 residues. Losses at the gene ends were 5 bases for V and 8 bases for J; bases not matched to a gene: 11. The germline gives CDR1 ENHRY, CDR2 SYGVKD. The CDR3 here is CAISSRGPDEGYTF. CDR3 in DNA: TGTGCCATCAGTTCTAGGGGGCCTGACGAGGGCTACACCTTC.

This clonotype came up many times. The V call is TRBV6-2 or TRBV6-3, the J call TRBJ2-1; tentative D call: TRBD1 (6 bases). Per the germline V gene, CDR1 is MNHEY and CDR2 is SVGEGT. This CDR3 is 14 amino acids long. The V end was cut by 6 bases, the J end by 5 bases, with 14 bases between. The CDR3 region is CASSRNRANNEQFF. The CDR3 DNA is TGTGCCAGCAGCCGGAACAGGGCCAACAATGAGCAGTTCTTC.

This clonotype was counted many times. The junction departs from germline at one end; a sequencing error may be responsible. The chain employs TRBV7-2 and TRBJ2-3, with a possible D match to TRBD2 (5 bases). The CDR3 is made up of 14 amino acids. Germline values: CDR1 SGHTA, CDR2 FQGNSA. In DNA form, the CDR3 reads TGTGCCAGCAGTTTAGCGTACAGCACAGATACGCAGTATTTT. Protein sequence: CASSLAYSTDTQYF.

This clonotype was counted only a few times. This chain connects TRBV6-6 to TRBJ2-2; 10 bases match TRBD2. The V and J ends lost 4 bases and 2 bases, in that order; junction bases with no gene match: 10. CDR1 MNHNY and CDR2 SVGAGI come from the germline V gene (reference sequence). The CDR3 sequence is 18 residues long. CDR3: CASSFPSGSGSNTGELFF. The CDR3 nucleotides read TGTGCCAGCAGTTTTCCTAGCGGGAGTGGAAGTAACACCGGGGAGCTGTTTTTT.

This clonotype came up a few times. The rearrangement links TRBV7-9 to TRBJ2-7; 8 bases are a match to TRBD1. The CDR3 has 15 residues. Trimming cost V 2 bases and J 3 bases; bases outside gene matches: 6. Germline loops: CDR1 SEHNR, CDR2 FQNEAQ (reference sequence). The CDR3 DNA reads as TGTGCCAGCAGCTTAACTCTAGACAGGGGCTACGAGCAGTACTTC. As protein: CASSLTLDRGYEQYF.

As to this clonotype: A clone one base away is much larger, so this may be a read error. This chain links TRBV5-1 with TRBJ2-2; D may be TRBD1 (6 bases). Germline CDR1 and CDR2: SGHRS and YFSETQ. This CDR3 spans 14 amino acids. V was trimmed by 3 bases and J by 1 base, leaving 7 bases between them. The CDR3 DNA follows: TGCGCCAGCAGCTGGGGACAGAACACCGGGGAGCTGTTTTTT. Translation: CASSWGQNTGELFF.

This clonotype came up a few times. The chain combines TRBV12-3 or TRBV12-4 with TRBJ1-5, with D perhaps TRBD1 (5 bases). There are 15 residues in the CDR3. Trimming cost V 5 bases and J 3 bases, with 14 bases left between them. The DNA for the CDR3 is TGTGCCAGCAGTCGAGCGGGGACGGTCAATCAGCCCCAGCATTTT. Its translation: CASSRAGTVNQPQHF.

The rearrangement links TRBV18 to TRBJ2-1; D is possibly TRBD1 (5 bases). Germline V gene sequence: CDR1 KGHSH, CDR2 LQKENI. The CDR3 sequence is 15 residues long. Trimming pared 5 bases from V and 0 bases from J, leaving 11 bases between. The CDR3 reads CASSSQGNSYNEQFF. The CDR3 bases are TGTGCCAGCTCATCGCAGGGCAACTCCTACAATGAGCAGTTCTTC. The full variable domain, with the rest looked up from reference TRBV18 and TRBJ2-1, is NAGVMQNPRHLVRRRGQEARLRCSPMKGHSHVYWYRQLPEEGLKFMVYLQKENIIDESGMPKERFSAEFPKEGPSILRIQQVVRGDSAAYFCASSSQGNSYNEQFFGPGTRLTVL.

The rearrangement links TRBV7-2 to TRBJ2-3; perhaps TRBD2 as D (6 bases). The CDR3 has 16 residues. Germline CDR1 reads SGHTA; CDR2 reads FQGNSA. The V gene lost 4 bases and the J gene lost 1 base, with 15 bases spanning the gap. The DNA of the CDR3 is TGTGCCAGCAGCTCCCGGGACTTTTTCGGCACAGATACGCAGTATTTT. Translation: CASSSRDFFGTDTQYF.

This clonotype was detected ten times or more. J is TRBJ1-4 and V is TRBV6-1, with D possibly being TRBD1 (6 bases). V was trimmed by 6 bases and J by 8 bases, leaving 16 bases between them. The CDR3 has 14 amino acids. Germline CDR1 MNHNS, CDR2 SASEGT. This chain's CDR3 is CASRQGLESEKLFF. The CDR3 coding sequence is TGTGCCAGCAGACAGGGTTTGGAGTCCGAAAAACTGTTTTTT.

V gene TRBV2 combines with J gene TRBJ2-3; unclear D gene. Germline-derived CDR1 and CDR2 are SNHLY and FYNNEI. Trimming stripped 6 bases from V and 1 base from J, with 14 bases between. The CDR3 runs 15 residues. The DNA of the CDR3 is TGTGCCAGCAGGACACCCCGAGTGGGCACAGATACGCAGTATTTT. This codes for CASRTPRVGTDTQYF.

This clonotype occurred many times. V is TRBV15 and J is TRBJ1-2, with D maybe TRBD1 (5 bases). The ends were cut back, 3 bases at V and 7 bases at J, with 18 bases in the middle. The CDR3 spans 15 residues. Germline CDR1 LNHNV, CDR2 YYDKDF (reference sequence). Here the CDR3 reads CATSSPPLATVGYTF. CDR3 sequence (DNA): TGTGCCACCAGCAGCCCTCCGTTAGCGACAGTTGGCTACACCTTC.

The chain links TRBV2 to TRBJ2-7; D unresolved. V lost 9 bases to trimming and J lost 0 bases, with 15 bases between them. Germline V gives CDR1 SNHLY, CDR2 FYNNEI. The CDR3 is 14 amino acids. The CDR3 DNA follows: TGTGCCAGTAGAGAGGCAGTTCACTCCTACGAGCAGTACTTC. This translates into CASREAVHSYEQYF.

A few counts support this clonotype. The genes are TRBV5-1 and TRBJ2-5; 7 bases map to TRBD2. Per the germline V gene, CDR1 is SGHRS and CDR2 is YFSETQ. CDR3 length equals 15 residues. Losses at the gene ends were 4 bases for V and 2 bases for J; bases not matched to a gene: 8. CDR3 coding DNA: TGCGCCAGCAGCCCCGGAGCTAGCGGACAAGAGACCCAGTACTTC. Translating gives CASSPGASGQETQYF.

The table lists this clonotype with a few counts. This chain uses TRBV7-9 with TRBJ2-7; 8 bases are shared with TRBD1. Trimming at V came to 5 bases and at J to 1 base, leaving 7 bases not matched to a gene. Germline values: CDR1 SEHNR, CDR2 FQNEAQ (reference sequence). The CDR3 covers 15 residues. The CDR3 spells CASSALTGASYEQYF. Written as DNA, the CDR3 is TGTGCCAGCAGCGCCTTGACAGGGGCGTCCTACGAGCAGTACTTC.

The chain employs TRBV9 and TRBJ2-1; 7 bases line up with TRBD2. The length of the CDR3 is 19 residues. Trimming took 0 bases from V and 0 from J; bases not matched to a gene: 12. Germline V gene sequence: CDR1 SGDLS, CDR2 YYNGEE. CDR3 sequence: CASSVVVSSGLSSYNEQFF. The CDR3 DNA follows: TGTGCCAGCAGCGTAGTGGTGTCTAGCGGATTGAGCTCCTACAATGAGCAGTTCTTC.

The chain uses TRBV20-1 and TRBJ2-5, with TRBD2 matching 11 bases. V lost 5 bases to trimming and J lost 3 bases; unmatched junction nucleotides: 5. Germline V gives CDR1 DFQATT, CDR2 SNEGSKA (reference sequence). The CDR3 length is 14 residues. CDR3 in amino acids: CSAFSGRAEETQYF. The DNA for the CDR3 is TGCAGTGCTTTTAGCGGGAGGGCCGAAGAGACCCAGTACTTC.

The J gene is TRBJ2-1, the V gene TRBV7-9; D is perhaps TRBD2 (6 bases). Germline CDR1 is SEHNR and CDR2 is FQNEAQ (reference sequence). The CDR3 spans 13 residues. V was shortened by 10 bases and J by 11 bases, with 21 bases between the two germline ends. This chain's CDR3 is CAIHGGGSSKQFF. The CDR3 DNA reads TGTGCCATCCACGGGGGTGGCTCCAGCAAGCAGTTCTTC.

This clonotype was counted ten times or more. The V call is TRBV6-6, the J call TRBJ2-7; D may match TRBD1 or TRBD2 (5 bases each). The germline gives CDR1 MNHNY, CDR2 SVGAGI (reference sequence). The CDR3 length is 13 residues. Trimming took 7 bases from V and 12 from J, leaving 22 bases between them. The DNA for the CDR3 is TGTGCCAGCACTAAACGGGACGGACTGGATCCGTACTTC. Protein product: CASTKRDGLDPYF.

This clonotype appeared a few times. The rearrangement uses TRBV7-8 and TRBJ2-5; a weak D match, TRBD1 (5 bases). Trimming removed 5 bases from V and 5 bases from J, with 15 bases in between. The CDR3 has 14 residues. Germline loops: CDR1 SGHVS, CDR2 FQNEAQ. CDR3 in amino acids: CASSLDRPTETQYF. The CDR3 bases are TGTGCCAGCAGCCTAGACAGACCCACCGAGACCCAGTACTTC.

This clonotype appeared a few times. The chain couples TRBV18 to TRBJ1-1; D unresolved. The V end was cut by 6 bases, the J end by 6 bases, with 17 bases between. The V gene's germline CDR1 is KGHSH and CDR2 LQKENI. This CDR3 contains 14 residues. The chain's CDR3 is CASSPQSMNAEAFF. CDR3 nucleotide sequence: TGTGCCAGCTCCCCTCAGTCTATGAATGCTGAAGCTTTCTTT.

In this sample, this clonotype turned up a few times. This chain links TRBV7-3 with TRBJ2-1, with 8 bases lining up with TRBD1. V lost 5 bases, J lost 8 bases, and 5 bases stayed unmatched. From germline, CDR1 is SGHTA and CDR2 FQGTGA. The CDR3 consists of 13 residues. CDR3 amino acids: CASSPSGGYEQFF. In DNA, the CDR3 is TGTGCCAGCAGCCCCTCAGGGGGCTATGAGCAGTTCTTC.

This clonotype was observed a handful of times. The V call is TRBV20-1, the J call TRBJ1-1, with D maybe TRBD1 (6 bases). The germline CDR1 and CDR2 sequences are DFQATT and SNEGSKA (reference sequence). The CDR3 runs to 13 residues. V lost 5 bases and J 2 bases, leaving 12 bases between the germline ends. The CDR3 DNA is TGCAGTGCTCTGGACAGAGCAAACACTGAAGCTTTCTTT. Translated: CSALDRANTEAFF.